The 26 T cell receptor beta chains below come from one sample, sequenced in a study of blood T cell repertoires in COVID-19. Libraries were prepared by immunoSEQ multiplex PCR; TCRdb keeps only in-frame clonotypes and omits some of them. This sample carries about 120,000 clones, around 84% of them seen once, and the ten largest clones take roughly 3.5%. Sample: PBMCs or T cells enriched from blood (not recorded which). Every receptor here comes from a woman aged 25 to 39 who had recovered from COVID-19.

This clone was counted once. V is TRBV7-9 and J is TRBJ2-1; TRBD2 matches 9 bases. From germline, CDR1 is SEHNR and CDR2 FQNEAQ (reference sequence). CDR3 length: 15 amino acids. With V trimmed by 6 bases and J by 6 bases, 9 bases remained unmatched. CDR3 region: CASSSAGTSINEQFF. In DNA, the CDR3 is TGTGCCAGCAGTTCGGCCGGGACTAGCATCAATGAGCAGTTCTTC.

V and J are TRBV7-2 and TRBJ1-5; the D is unclear. V was trimmed by 1 base and J by 5 bases, leaving 6 bases between them. The CDR3 is made up of 13 amino acids. Germline V gives CDR1 SGHTA, CDR2 FQGNSA. CDR3 loop: CASSLVSHQPQHF. The CDR3, as DNA: TGTGCCAGCAGCTTAGTCAGTCATCAGCCCCAGCATTTT.

V usage is TRBV11-2 and J usage is TRBJ1-1; possible D gene TRBD1, 6 bases. The germline V gene encodes CDR1 SGHAT and CDR2 FQNNGV. The CDR3 runs 15 residues. Trimming shortened V by 1 base and J by 1 base, and 10 bases separated the two germline ends. CDR3 in amino acids: CASSLGTGRNTEAFF. The CDR3, as DNA: TGTGCCAGCAGCTTAGGCACAGGGCGGAACACTGAAGCTTTCTTT.

This clone has a handful of counts. J is TRBJ1-4 and V is TRBV29-1; D is ambiguous. Trimming pared 0 bases from V and 14 bases from J, leaving 13 bases between. This CDR3 has 12 residues. Per germline, CDR1 SQVTM and CDR2 ANQGSEA. For the CDR3, the DNA is TGCAGCGTTGAAGATAGCCCGCTTAAGCTGTTTTTT. As protein: CSVEDSPLKLFF.

The J gene is TRBJ2-1, the V gene TRBV7-2; 7 nucleotides agree with TRBD1. Germline-derived CDR1 and CDR2 are SGHTA and FQGNSA. The CDR3 has 15 amino acids. The trim removed 7 bases at V and 6 bases at J, leaving 12 bases unmatched. CDR3 nucleotide sequence: TGTGCCAGCACTCTACAGGGGACCATTCGCAATGAGCAGTTCTTC. This codes for CASTLQGTIRNEQFF.

This chain uses TRBV7-2 with TRBJ2-7; D is unresolved. The V end was cut by 1 base, the J end by 3 bases, with 13 bases between. The germline gives CDR1 SGHTA, CDR2 FQGNSA. CDR3 length equals 15 residues. CDR3 sequence (DNA): TGTGCCAGCAGCTTAGGGGCCAGGAAGCTCTACGAGCAGTACTTC. Amino acids: CASSLGARKLYEQYF. Combining the CDR3 with reference TRBV7-2 and TRBJ2-7 gives the whole variable domain GAGVSQSPSNKVTEKGKDVELRCDPISGHTALYWYRQSLGQGLEFLIYFQGNSAPDKSGLPSDRFSAERTGGSVSTLTIQRTQQEDSAVYLCASSLGARKLYEQYFGPGTRLTVT.

This chain links TRBV3-1 (or the pseudogene TRBV3-2) with TRBJ1-2; D gene uncertain. This CDR3 spans 14 amino acids. Germline loops: CDR1 LGHDT, CDR2 YNNKEL (reference sequence). V gave up 1 base and J gave up 8 bases, with 14 bases separating them. As DNA, the CDR3 is TGTGCCAGCAGCCAAGGTAACAGATTAAAGGGCTACACCTTC. Translated, it gives CASSQGNRLKGYTF.

The CDR3 DNA follows: TGTGCCTCCGGACAGGGGGTTGGCAATCAGCCCCAGCATTTT. Its translation is CASGQGVGNQPQHF. The chain links TRBV30 to TRBJ1-5; TRBD1 aligns across 10 bases. Losses at the gene ends were 7 bases for V and 2 bases for J; bases not matched to a gene: 5. This CDR3 is 14 amino acids long. Germline-derived CDR1 and CDR2 are GTSNPN and SVGIG (reference sequence).

This chain links TRBV9 with TRBJ1-2; TRBD1 is a possible D gene (5 bases). Germline-derived CDR1 and CDR2 are SGDLS and YYNGEE. V was trimmed by 0 bases and J by 7 bases, leaving 10 bases between them. The CDR3 runs 13 residues. This CDR3 reads CASSVGQGSGYTF. For the CDR3, the DNA is TGTGCCAGCAGCGTAGGGCAGGGTAGTGGCTACACCTTC. Combining the CDR3 with reference TRBV9 and TRBJ1-2 gives the whole variable domain DSGVTQTPKHLITATGQRVTLRCSPRSGDLSVYWYQQSLDQGLQFLIQYYNGEERAKGNILERFSAQQFPDLHSELNLSSLELGDSALYFCASSVGQGSGYTFGSGTRLTVV.

The rearrangement uses TRBV4-1 and TRBJ2-7, with a possible D match to TRBD2 (6 bases). The germline CDR1 and CDR2 sequences are MGHRA and YSYEKL. V was clipped by 4 bases and J by 2 bases, with 18 bases between them. The CDR3 length is 16 residues. This CDR3 reads CASSPFTGSPAYEQYF. DNA for the CDR3: TGCGCCAGCAGCCCCTTCACCGGGAGCCCCGCCTACGAGCAGTACTTC.

This clone appeared a few times. The genes are TRBV12-3 or TRBV12-4 and TRBJ1-2; TRBD1 is a possible D gene (6 bases). With 4 bases removed from V and 10 bases from J, the gap between germline ends came to 13 bases. This CDR3 spans 12 amino acids. The CDR3 loop reads CASSSQTGSYTF. For the CDR3, the DNA is TGTGCCAGCAGTTCCCAGACAGGATCCTACACCTTC.

The chain has TRBV7-3 and TRBJ2-6; a possible D gene is TRBD1 (5 bases). V lost 5 bases to trimming and J lost 4 bases, with 12 bases between them. This CDR3 has 15 amino acids. CDR1 and CDR2 (germline): SGHTA, FQGTGA. This CDR3 is CASSPQGSGANVLTF. The CDR3 coding sequence is TGTGCCAGCAGCCCCCAGGGTTCCGGGGCCAACGTCCTGACTTTC.

This sequence joins TRBV19 and TRBJ1-2, with D perhaps TRBD1 (6 bases). The CDR3 has 17 amino acids. Per germline, CDR1 LNHDA and CDR2 SQIVND (reference sequence). V was pared by 6 bases and J by 2 bases, with 22 bases between. CDR3 sequence: CASSAYIRDTANYGYTF. In DNA, the CDR3 is TGTGCCAGTAGCGCCTACATCCGGGACACGGCCAACTATGGCTACACCTTC.

The chain carries TRBV10-3 and TRBJ2-7; TRBD2 aligns across 13 bases. After removal of 5 bases from V and 1 base from J, the junction contained 11 bases not matched to a gene. CDR3 length: 18 amino acids. Germline V gene data show CDR1 as ENHRY and CDR2 as SYGVKD. CDR3 in DNA: TGTGCCATCAGTTTTGGACTAGCGGGAGCCAACTGGTCCTACGAGCAGTACTTC. Amino acids: CAISFGLAGANWSYEQYF.

The chain recombines TRBV28 with TRBJ2-3; weak D call: TRBD2 (5 bases). Germline CDR1 MDHEN, CDR2 SYDVKM. The V end lost 6 bases, the J end lost 4 bases, and 11 bases lay between the germline ends. The CDR3 is 13 amino acids. The CDR3 here is CASRRVASDTQYF. In DNA, the CDR3 is TGTGCCAGCAGGAGGGTTGCCTCAGATACGCAGTATTTT.

This rearrangement joins TRBV19 to TRBJ1-2; 9 bases align to TRBD1. Unmatched junction bases numbered 9, after V lost 7 bases and J lost 6 bases. Germline lookup yields CDR1 LNHDA and CDR2 SQIVND (reference sequence). This CDR3 spans 14 amino acids. CDR3 bases: TGTGCCAGTACCCCCGGGACAGGGTTAGATGGCTACACCTTC. Translated, it gives CASTPGTGLDGYTF.

The chain employs TRBV30 and TRBJ1-6, with 7 bases lining up with TRBD1. CDR3 length: 15 amino acids. V shed 1 base and J 14 bases; nucleotides not matched to a gene: 14. Germline CDR1 reads GTSNPN; CDR2 reads SVGIG (reference sequence). CDR3: CAWSGDRGGGVSLHF. CDR3 in DNA: TGTGCCTGGAGTGGGGACAGAGGGGGCGGCGTCTCCCTCCACTTT. Supplemented by reference TRBV30 and TRBJ1-6, the full variable domain reads SQTIHQWPATLVQPVGSPLSLECTVEGTSNPNLYWYRQAAGRGLQLLFYSVGIGQISSEVPQNLSASRPQDRQFILSSKKLLLSDSGFYLCAWSGDRGGGVSLHFGNGTRLTVT.

This clone was detected only a few times. The chain couples TRBV25-1 to TRBJ2-7, with 7 positions matching TRBD2. The CDR3 loop spans 15 amino acids. The germline CDR1 and CDR2 sequences are MGHDK and SYGVNS. V trimming: 3 bases; J trimming: 3 bases; junction bases outside the gene matches: 8. Here the CDR3 reads CASSDKETSSYEQYF. CDR3 nucleotides: TGTGCCAGCAGTGACAAGGAGACTAGCAGCTACGAGCAGTACTTC.

The rearrangement links TRBV10-2 to TRBJ2-1, with 10 nucleotides matching TRBD2. CDR3 length: 16 amino acids. V lost 5 bases and J lost 7; bases outside the gene matches: 11. Per the germline V gene, CDR1 is WSHSY and CDR2 is SAAADI. The CDR3 region is CASSQLAGGRGNEQFF. In nucleotides, the CDR3 is TGCGCCAGCAGTCAATTAGCGGGAGGCCGGGGAAATGAGCAGTTCTTC.

The chain is built from TRBV6-2 or TRBV6-3 and TRBJ2-1; 14 nucleotides line up with TRBD2. Trimming took 2 bases from V and 10 from J; bases not matched to a gene: 4. The CDR3 consists of 15 residues. CDR1 MNHEY and CDR2 SVGEGT come from the germline V gene. DNA of the CDR3: TGTGCCAGCAGTTACGAGGGACTAGCGGGAGTAGAGCAGTTCTTC. This sequence encodes CASSYEGLAGVEQFF.

The sample holds a few counts of this clone. This rearrangement joins TRBV25-1 to TRBJ2-3; 7 nucleotides line up with TRBD2. Germline V CDR1 and CDR2: MGHDK, SYGVNS. V dropped 8 bases and J dropped 2; count of bases not matched to a gene: 7. This CDR3 spans 14 amino acids. DNA of the CDR3: TGTGCCAGCGCACCCGGGGGGTACACAGATACGCAGTATTTT. Translated: CASAPGGYTDTQYF.

This chain connects TRBV15 to TRBJ1-5; 11 bases fit TRBD1. V lost 3 bases and J lost 0; bases outside the gene matches: 10. The length of the CDR3 is 19 residues. Germline V gene sequence: CDR1 LNHNV, CDR2 YYDKDF (reference sequence). The CDR3 region has the DNA TGTGCCACCAGCAGGCCCGGGACAGGGGGAGATTATAGCAATCAGCCCCAGCATTTT. Amino acids: CATSRPGTGGDYSNQPQHF.

The chain has TRBV6-5 and TRBJ2-3; D might be TRBD1 (6 bases). V lost 6 bases to trimming and J lost 2 bases, with 12 bases between them. Germline V lookup: CDR1 MNHEY, CDR2 SVGAGI. The CDR3 extends over 14 amino acids. CDR3 in DNA: TGTGCCAGCAGCTCGGGACACTACACAGATACGCAGTATTTT. This encodes CASSSGHYTDTQYF.

Concerning this clone itself: The same CDR3 is also encoded by other DNA sequences in this sample. V and J are TRBV6-4 and TRBJ2-3; 8 positions agree with TRBD2. This CDR3 spans 14 amino acids. Germline assignment: CDR1 MRHNA and CDR2 SNTAGT. V was pared by 0 bases and J by 4 bases, with 0 bases of the junction left unmatched. As DNA, the CDR3 is TGTGCCAGCAGTGACTCGCGGGGGGCAGATACGCAGTATTTT. It specifies CASSDSRGADTQYF.

The rearrangement joins TRBV10-3 to TRBJ1-2; D is undetermined. Germline CDR1 ENHRY, CDR2 SYGVKD. The germline V and J ends were trimmed by 6 bases and 4 bases, with 12 bases remaining between them. The CDR3 extends over 13 amino acids. This CDR3 reads CAIRATAGYGYTF. The CDR3, as DNA: TGTGCCATCAGGGCAACAGCGGGCTATGGCTACACCTTC.

The chain carries TRBV7-2 and TRBJ1-1, with 8 positions matching TRBD1. This CDR3 comprises 15 residues. CDR1 and CDR2 from the germline V gene are SGHTA and FQGNSA. The trim removed 0 bases at V and 4 bases at J, leaving 4 bases unmatched. The CDR3 nucleotides read TGTGCCAGCAGCTTAGCCACAGGGGGTGGCACTGAAGCTTTCTTT. It is translated as CASSLATGGGTEAFF.